The 11 T cell receptor beta chains below come from one sample, sequenced in a study of CD8 T cells in Susac syndrome. The authors reverse transcribed 0.5 to 1 ug RNA with random hexamers. TCRdb reprocessed the immunoSEQ multiplex PCR reads via MiXCR and lists one record per CDR3 protein. Of some 200,000 distinct CDR3 sequences in the sample, about 95% are singletons; the top ten hold 0.093%. The material sequenced was CD4+ T cells from PBMCs. These receptors were collected from a human donor with multiple sclerosis.

The rearrangement links TRBV30 to TRBJ2-7; 10 nucleotides agree with TRBD1. Trimming removed 3 bases from V and 6 bases from J; junction bases left unmatched: 8. The CDR3 is made up of 14 amino acids. From germline, CDR1 is GTSNPN and CDR2 SVGIG (reference sequence). CDR3 DNA: TGTGCCTGGAGCTCCGGGACAGGGGAAGGCGAGCAGTACTTC. Translating it yields CAWSSGTGEGEQYF.

This chain connects TRBV20-1 to TRBJ2-5; D remains ambiguous. Germline CDR1 is DFQATT and CDR2 is SNEGSKA (reference sequence). Between the trimmed V and J ends, which lost 2 bases and 3 bases, there was a span of 22 bases. The CDR3 consists of 17 residues. This CDR3 is CSARSFFRASNEETQYF. CDR3 in DNA: TGCAGTGCTAGATCTTTCTTTCGGGCCAGCAACGAAGAGACCCAGTACTTC.

V is TRBV18 and J is TRBJ2-5; TRBD2 matches 7 bases. The CDR3 is 15 residues long. Germline loops: CDR1 KGHSH, CDR2 LQKENI. Unmatched junction bases numbered 8, after V lost 2 bases and J lost 5 bases. The CDR3 DNA reads as TGTGCCAGCTCACCAAGGTCTAGCGGAGGCGAGACCCAGTACTTC. The encoded protein is CASSPRSSGGETQYF.

The V and J genes are TRBV5-1 and TRBJ1-2; the D gene is possibly TRBD1 (6 bases). The ends were cut back, 2 bases at V and 6 bases at J, with 14 bases in the middle. The germline gives CDR1 SGHRS, CDR2 YFSETQ. The CDR3 runs to 14 residues. DNA of the CDR3: TGCGCCAGCAGCTTCGGCGGGGGGGCCCATGGCTACACCTTC. Protein sequence: CASSFGGGAHGYTF.

V and J are TRBV7-9 and TRBJ1-2; D is possibly TRBD1 (6 bases). The V gene lost 6 bases and the J gene lost 5 bases, with 19 bases spanning the gap. The CDR3 runs 15 residues. The germline gives CDR1 SEHNR, CDR2 FQNEAQ (reference sequence). The CDR3 region is CASSPGRGSGYGYTF. The DNA for the CDR3 is TGTGCCAGCAGTCCAGGCAGGGGATCAGGTTATGGCTACACCTTC.

This clonotype was recorded only once. The genes are TRBV3-1 and TRBJ1-2; the D gene is possibly TRBD1 (6 bases). Germline CDR1 and CDR2: LGHDT and YNNKEL (reference sequence). The CDR3 extends over 14 amino acids. V was cut by 1 base and J by 8 bases, with 14 bases left in between. The CDR3 is CASSQGDRTEGYTF. DNA of the CDR3: TGTGCCAGCAGCCAAGGCGACAGGACAGAAGGCTACACCTTC.

This clonotype turned up a few times. J is TRBJ2-1 and V is TRBV2; D not certain. The length of the CDR3 is 12 residues. Trimming removed 4 bases at V and 8 bases at J, with 9 bases between. The germline gives CDR1 SNHLY, CDR2 FYNNEI. Here the CDR3 DNA reads TGTGCCAGCAGTGTACTAAACTATGAGCAGTTCTTC. Encoded protein: CASSVLNYEQFF.

The J gene is TRBJ1-5, the V gene TRBV3-1; 9 bases match TRBD1. The ends lost 3 bases at V and 9 bases at J; junction bases unmatched: 9. The CDR3 is 15 amino acids. Germline V lookup: CDR1 LGHDT, CDR2 YNNKEL (reference sequence). CDR3 DNA: TGTGCCAGCAGCCAGGCACCGGGACAGGGAAGGCCCCAGCATTTT. Translated: CASSQAPGQGRPQHF. Full variable domain (outside the CDR3, taken from reference TRBV3-1 and TRBJ1-5): DTAVSQTPKYLVTQMGNDKSIKCEQNLGHDTMYWYKQDSKKFLKIMFSYNNKELIINETVPNRFSPKSPDKAHLNLHINSLELGDSAVYFCASSQAPGQGRPQHFGDGTRLSIL.

The V call is TRBV20-1, the J call TRBJ2-2; D unresolved. From germline, CDR1 is DFQATT and CDR2 SNEGSKA (reference sequence). Trimming removed 5 bases from V and 7 bases from J, with 8 bases in between. The CDR3 runs 11 residues. CDR3 sequence: CSAGVGGELFF. The DNA of the CDR3 is TGCAGTGCTGGTGTAGGCGGGGAGCTGTTTTTT.

This chain links TRBV29-1 with TRBJ2-7, with TRBD1 matching over 8 bases. Trimming cost V 5 bases and J 4 bases; bases outside gene matches: 10. This CDR3 has 14 residues. Germline-derived CDR1 and CDR2 are SQVTM and ANQGSEA. The CDR3 protein is CSVLSQGDLYEQYF. The CDR3 coding sequence is TGCAGCGTTCTCTCACAGGGGGACCTATACGAGCAGTACTTC.

The V call is TRBV20-1, the J call TRBJ2-1; 9 bases map to TRBD2. This CDR3 comprises 14 residues. V lost 1 base and J lost 9; bases outside the gene matches: 7. CDR1 is DFQATT, CDR2 SNEGSKA, per germline (reference sequence). The DNA for the CDR3 is TGCAGTGCTAGAGGCGGCGGGGGGGCCACTGAGCAGTTCTTC. Translation gives CSARGGGGATEQFF.